This T cell receptor (beta chain) is from a study of identical twins. Unique molecular identifiers were present on the cDNA, which also gained a universal primer site by template switching. TCRdb reprocessed the 5' RACE reads with MiXCR, giving one entry per CDR3 protein. This sample yields 150,000 or so distinct CDR3 sequences, of which around 3.5% are seen a single time; 8% to 8.5% belongs to the top ten. The germline V gene encodes CDR1 SGHDT and CDR2 YYEEEE. V shed 4 bases and J shed 4 bases, with 16 bases lying between them. The CDR3 has 15 amino acids. This clonotype was observed at least ten times.

The sequencing input was memory T cells sorted from blood. This clonotype originated in a man between 18 and 29 years old in good health. This chain links TRBV5-6 with TRBJ2-3; D unclear. The CDR3: CASSEGWQESDTQYF. In DNA form, the CDR3 reads TGTGCCAGCAGCGAAGGTTGGCAGGAGTCAGATACGCAGTATTTT.